The 20 T cell receptor beta chains in this list originate from one sample, sequenced in a study of blood T cell repertoires in COVID-19. The repertoire was sequenced with immunoSEQ multiplex PCR; TCRdb's copy has only in-frame clones and lacks some. In the table there are about 59,000 clones, 60% to 80% of which are singletons. The material sequenced was peripheral blood. These receptor sequences come from an elderly man with acute or convalescent COVID-19.

The chain recombines TRBV28 with TRBJ2-7, with TRBD2 matching over 7 bases. V was pared by 0 bases and J by 1 base, with 3 bases of the junction left unmatched. The CDR3 loop spans 15 amino acids. CDR1 MDHEN and CDR2 SYDVKM come from the germline V gene. DNA of the CDR3: TGTGCCAGCAGTTTATGGGCAGCGGGGTCCTACGAGCAGTACTTC. This encodes CASSLWAAGSYEQYF.

This clone has a handful of counts. The rearrangement joins TRBV7-9 to TRBJ1-2; 9 nucleotides line up with TRBD1. This CDR3 region has 14 residues. Trimming removed 0 bases from V and 6 bases from J; junction bases left unmatched: 2. In germline, CDR1 is SEHNR, CDR2 FQNEAQ (reference sequence). CDR3 sequence: CASSLAWTGDGYTF. The CDR3 nucleotides are TGTGCCAGCAGCTTAGCGTGGACAGGGGATGGCTACACCTTC.

J is TRBJ2-1 and V is TRBV3-1 (or the pseudogene TRBV3-2), with 9 bases aligning to TRBD2. Germline values: CDR1 LGHDT, CDR2 YNNKEL (reference sequence). The V segment lost 3 bases and the J segment 6 bases; nucleotides outside the gene matches: 3. The CDR3 runs to 14 residues. CDR3 DNA: TGTGCCAGCAGCCAGCGGGAGGGGAGCAATGAGCAGTTCTTC. As protein: CASSQREGSNEQFF.

The CDR3 reads CASSGTAKVGETQYF. The CDR3 region has the DNA TGCGCCAGCAGCGGGACAGCCAAGGTGGGAGAGACCCAGTACTTC. The rearrangement links TRBV5-1 to TRBJ2-5, with 7 bases aligning to TRBD1. CDR1 is SGHRS and CDR2 is YFSETQ in the germline V gene. This CDR3 is 15 amino acids long. V shed 4 bases, J shed 4 bases, and the junction held 10 bases outside the gene matches.

This chain links TRBV7-6 with TRBJ2-1, with 16 positions matching TRBD2. With V trimmed by 5 bases and J by 8 bases, 6 bases remained unmatched. CDR1 and CDR2 from the germline V gene are SGHVS and FNYEAQ. The CDR3 consists of 16 residues. CDR3 in amino acids: CASSLGTSGRAHEQFF. The CDR3 nucleotides are TGTGCCAGCAGCCTAGGGACTAGCGGGAGGGCGCATGAGCAGTTCTTC. Variable domain in full (rest from reference TRBV7-6 and TRBJ2-1): GAGVSQSPRYKVTKRGQDVALRCDPISGHVSLYWYRQALGQGPEFLTYFNYEAQQDKSGLPNDRFSAERPEGSISTLTIQRTEQRDSAMYRCASSLGTSGRAHEQFFGPGTRLTVL.

The chain carries TRBV28 and TRBJ1-1; possible D gene TRBD1, 6 bases. Germline V CDR1 and CDR2: MDHEN, SYDVKM. The CDR3 runs to 13 residues. Trimming removed 8 bases at V and 0 bases at J, with 10 bases between. This CDR3 is CASGTPMNTEAFF. In DNA, the CDR3 is TGTGCCAGCGGGACACCTATGAACACTGAAGCTTTCTTT.

The chain employs TRBV29-1 and TRBJ1-2, with D unresolved. Trimming took off 5 bases at V and 4 bases at J, with 14 bases between the two ends. Per the germline V gene, CDR1 is SQVTM and CDR2 is ANQGSEA. The CDR3 is made up of 13 amino acids. In DNA form, the CDR3 reads TGCAGCGTTCAACCAGAAGACTCCTATGGCTACACCTTC. Its protein product is CSVQPEDSYGYTF.

The CDR3 DNA reads as TGTGCCAGCTCACCAGGAGCAGGGGATAGCACTGAAGCTTTCTTT. It codes for CASSPGAGDSTEAFF. V gene TRBV18 combines with J gene TRBJ1-1; D possibly corresponds to TRBD1 (6 bases). CDR3 size: 15 residues. Germline lookup yields CDR1 KGHSH and CDR2 LQKENI. Trimming took 2 bases from V and 4 from J, leaving 14 bases between them.

The chain's CDR3 is CATSDPGRASDEQFF. CDR3 DNA: TGTGCCACCAGTGATCCGGGTAGGGCTAGCGATGAGCAGTTCTTC. The chain employs TRBV24-1 and TRBJ2-1; TRBD2 is a possible D gene (6 bases). Trimming stripped 3 bases from V and 8 bases from J, with 16 bases between. Germline V gene sequence: CDR1 KGHDR, CDR2 SFDVKD. The CDR3 length is 15 residues.

The sample holds one count of this clone. The rearrangement joins TRBV18 to TRBJ2-7, with D possibly being TRBD1 (6 bases). Germline loops: CDR1 KGHSH, CDR2 LQKENI. V was pared by 8 bases and J by 6 bases, with 11 bases between. The CDR3 spans 11 residues. The CDR3: CASQGRTEQYF. As DNA, the CDR3 is TGTGCCAGCCAGGGGCGTACCGAGCAGTACTTC.

The table lists this clone with a few counts. The chain couples TRBV5-1 to TRBJ2-7; 7 bases match TRBD2. From germline, CDR1 is SGHRS and CDR2 YFSETQ. V lost 3 bases and J lost 0; bases outside the gene matches: 12. The CDR3 length is 17 residues. CDR3 nucleotides: TGCGCCAGCAGCTCGACCGTCGGGCTAGCGGACTCCTACGAGCAGTACTTC. This sequence encodes CASSSTVGLADSYEQYF. The complete variable domain, with remaining parts taken from reference TRBV5-1 and TRBJ2-7, reads KAGVTQTPRYLIKTRGQQVTLSCSPISGHRSVSWYQQTPGQGLQFLFEYFSETQRNKGNFPGRFSGRQFSNSRSEMNVSTLELGDSALYLCASSSTVGLADSYEQYFGPGTRLTVT.

In DNA, the CDR3 is TGTGCCAGCAGGACCACAGGGACCCCTAGTGGCTACACCTTC. This gives the protein CASRTTGTPSGYTF. The chain combines TRBV27 with TRBJ1-2; D may be TRBD1 (6 bases). The germline V gene encodes CDR1 MNHEY and CDR2 SMNVEV (reference sequence). The CDR3 loop spans 14 amino acids. Trimming shortened V by 6 bases and J by 7 bases, and 18 bases separated the two germline ends.

This chain links TRBV2 with TRBJ2-7; 7 bases fit TRBD2. This CDR3 region has 12 residues. The germline V gene encodes CDR1 SNHLY and CDR2 FYNNEI. Losses at the gene ends were 8 bases for V and 0 bases for J; bases not matched to a gene: 1. CDR3: CASRGGSYEQYF. CDR3 DNA: TGTGCCAGCCGCGGGGGCTCCTACGAGCAGTACTTC.

The rearrangement joins TRBV29-1 to TRBJ2-7; TRBD1 matches at 12 bases. The J segment lost 6 bases and the V segment lost 3 bases, leaving 6 bases of the junction unmatched. Looked up from germline, CDR1 is SQVTM and CDR2 is ANQGSEA. The length of the CDR3 is 14 residues. The CDR3 nucleotides read TGCAGCGTTGAGTCCGGGACAGGGGGCAGCGAGCAGTACTTC. This gives the protein CSVESGTGGSEQYF.

The chain combines TRBV5-1 with TRBJ2-7; 10 bases line up with TRBD1. V shed 6 bases and J 5 bases; nucleotides not matched to a gene: 14. The germline CDR1 and CDR2 sequences are SGHRS and YFSETQ. This CDR3 spans 16 amino acids. In nucleotides, the CDR3 is TGCGCCAGCACCGAGTCGGCCCCGGGACAGGGGAACGAGCAGTACTTC. Translated, it gives CASTESAPGQGNEQYF.

In its sample, this clone was seen once. The CDR3 reads CASSLAPKQGAATEAFF. CDR3 DNA sequence: TGTGCCAGCAGCTTAGCACCTAAACAGGGGGCGGCCACTGAAGCTTTCTTT. The V call is TRBV7-6, the J call TRBJ1-1; TRBD1 matches at 9 bases. Germline-derived CDR1 and CDR2 are SGHVS and FNYEAQ. V trimming: 0 bases; J trimming: 4 bases; junction bases outside the gene matches: 9. This CDR3 comprises 17 residues.

V usage is TRBV2 and J usage is TRBJ1-1, with TRBD1 matching 7 bases. Losses at the gene ends were 6 bases for V and 6 bases for J; bases not matched to a gene: 4. This CDR3 is 12 amino acids long. The V gene's germline CDR1 is SNHLY and CDR2 FYNNEI. Here the CDR3 DNA reads TGTGCCAGCAGGGGACAGTTCTCTGAAGCTTTCTTT. As protein: CASRGQFSEAFF.

The rearrangement links TRBV9 to TRBJ2-5; tentative D call: TRBD2 (6 bases). The germline V and J ends were trimmed by 0 bases and 2 bases, with 14 bases remaining between them. Germline CDR1 SGDLS, CDR2 YYNGEE. CDR3 size: 16 residues. CDR3 loop: CASSVATGRGQETQYF. The CDR3 bases are TGTGCCAGCAGCGTAGCTACGGGGCGGGGACAAGAGACCCAGTACTTC.

This rearrangement joins TRBV30 to TRBJ2-1; tentatively, D is TRBD1 (6 bases). The CDR3 sequence is 16 residues long. V was shortened by 2 bases and J by 0 bases, with 14 bases between the two germline ends. Germline lookup yields CDR1 GTSNPN and CDR2 SVGIG (reference sequence). The CDR3 coding sequence is TGTGCCTGGAGTTCCTGGGACAAGAGCTCCTACAATGAGCAGTTCTTC. It yields the protein CAWSSWDKSSYNEQFF.

The sample holds a few counts of this clone. This chain links TRBV24-1 with TRBJ2-1, with D maybe TRBD2 (5 bases). Germline-derived CDR1 and CDR2 are KGHDR and SFDVKD. V was pared by 3 bases and J by 0 bases, with 11 bases between. The CDR3 has 16 residues. The CDR3 sequence: CATSDTPGVSYNEQFF. CDR3 bases: TGTGCCACCAGTGATACGCCCGGGGTCTCCTACAATGAGCAGTTCTTC.